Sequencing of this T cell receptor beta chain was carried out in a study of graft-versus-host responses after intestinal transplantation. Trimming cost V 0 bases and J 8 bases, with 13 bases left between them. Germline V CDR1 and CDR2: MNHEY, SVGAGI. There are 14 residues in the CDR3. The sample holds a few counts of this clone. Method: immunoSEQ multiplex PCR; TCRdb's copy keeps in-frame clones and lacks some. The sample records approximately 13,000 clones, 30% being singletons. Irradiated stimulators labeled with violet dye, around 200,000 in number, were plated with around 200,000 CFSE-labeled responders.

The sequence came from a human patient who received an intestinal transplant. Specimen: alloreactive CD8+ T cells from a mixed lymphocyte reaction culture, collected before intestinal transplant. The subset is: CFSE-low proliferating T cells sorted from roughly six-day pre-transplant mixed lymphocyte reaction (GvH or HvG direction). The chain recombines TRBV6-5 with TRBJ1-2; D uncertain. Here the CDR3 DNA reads TGTGCCAGCAGTTACTCCCCCGACAAATACGGCTACACCTTC. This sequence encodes CASSYSPDKYGYTF.